The clone carrying this T cell receptor beta chain appeared a few times. As yet, its antigen is unknown. This entry is derived from a study of human T cells and chemical hapten exposure. Losses at the gene ends were 4 bases for V and 0 bases for J; bases not matched to a gene: 7. Per the germline V gene, CDR1 is SEHNR and CDR2 is FQNEAQ (reference sequence). The CDR3 is 19 amino acids. TCRdb re-derived calls from the RACE reads in MiXCR, one entry per CDR3 protein. The sample includes roughly 100,000 distinct CDR3 sequences, roughly 10% of them seen just once. Time point indicated: pre-sensitization, week 0. Treatment of the sample: therapeutic diphenylcyclopropenone sensitization with weekly scalp DPC. Drawing of blood took place ahead of applying each patch test. Study findings and constraints: The study found that PT1 expanded TCR counts correlated positively with patch test score.

The chain has TRBV7-9 and TRBJ2-6, with TRBD1 matching 12 bases. Here the sequenced sample was whole blood, taken in connection with sensitization to the hapten diphenylcyclopropenone (DPC). The origin of this receptor is an older woman with alopecia areata. Some clones in this sample may be carry-over from other donors' samples. CDR3 amino acids: CASSSYRDRGPSGANVLTF. The CDR3 DNA sequence: TGTGCCAGCAGCTCCTACCGGGACAGGGGGCCCTCTGGGGCCAACGTCCTGACTTTC.